This T cell receptor (beta chain) was obtained from a study of vaccination effects on CD4 cells after COVID-19. Overall study context: After the second dose, samples were taken at median day 72.

This table comes from immunoSEQ multiplex PCR, and its TCRdb copy is limited to in-frame clones, with some not included. The profile shows roughly 24,000 clones, roughly 73% of them singletons. Looked up from germline, CDR1 is SGHVS and CDR2 is FQNEAQ. Unmatched junction bases numbered 4, after V lost 5 bases and J lost 8 bases. CDR3 length: 13 amino acids. Concerning this clone: No antigen is known for it.

Sequencing followed a ViraFEST assay step that expanded antigen-specific CD4+ T cells with viral peptide pools. Having been cultured for roughly 9 days, the cells underwent CD4+ T cell isolation. Each person got two doses of an mRNA SARS-CoV-2 vaccine, BNT162b2 or mRNA-1273. Vaccinated recipients, who were negative for nucleocapsid antibodies, had no history of SARS-CoV-2 infection. The authors replaced half the medium with IL-2 medium on days 3 and 7. Study-wide points: A shortage of convalescent patients and an absence of early post-infection timepoints characterized the study.

This clonotype was sampled from a human donor who received a COVID-19 vaccine. The source material was CD4+ T cells from PBMCs cultured with HCoV-NL63 spike peptides, sampled after COVID-19 vaccination. The rearrangement joins TRBV7-8 to TRBJ1-4; 8 nucleotides line up with TRBD1. This chain's CDR3 is CASSRDRGEKLFF. The CDR3 coding sequence is TGTGCCAGCAGCCGAGACAGGGGAGAAAAACTGTTTTTT.